This T cell receptor (beta chain) was documented in a study of cytomegalovirus exposure and HLA in healthy donors. Study-level points and caveats: In a later analysis, DRB1 alleles had the most associated TCRs; HLA-C alleles the fewest.

About this clone itself: Its matching antigen is unknown.

Trimming cost V 5 bases and J 2 bases; bases outside gene matches: 10. CDR1 is MDHEN and CDR2 is SYDVKM in the germline V gene. The CDR3 is made up of 16 amino acids. PCR amplification relied on 60 Vbeta primers (plus 13 Jbeta primers). Assay used: immunoSEQ multiplex PCR; TCRdb lists only in-frame clones, some missing. Of around 300,000 clones listed, approximately 84% are singletons. The V and J genes are TRBV28 and TRBJ1-2; 8 bases line up with TRBD1. Source material: PBMCs. This TCR was recovered from a woman between 40 and 55 years old in good health and CMV-seropositive. The CDR3 DNA reads TGTGCCAGCAGTCTAAGGGTTGGACAGGGCAACTATGGCTACACCTTC. Translated: CASSLRVGQGNYGYTF.